The 20 T cell receptor beta chains presented below share a single source sample, sequenced in a study of blood T cell repertoires in COVID-19. TCRdb keeps only in-frame clones here, not all; method: immunoSEQ multiplex PCR. In the table there are fewer than 250,000 clones, roughly 82% of which are singletons. The material sequenced was peripheral blood. The source is a woman in her fifties or sixties with COVID-19, enrolled during active disease.

CDR3 coding DNA: TGTGCCAGCCGATTTCGACAGGGCGCCTACGAGCAGTACTTC. It yields the protein CASRFRQGAYEQYF. The chain combines TRBV7-2 with TRBJ2-7; 7 bases fit TRBD1. CDR1 SGHTA and CDR2 FQGNSA come from the germline V gene. This CDR3 is 14 amino acids long. V lost 8 bases and J lost 2; bases outside the gene matches: 9. The full variable domain, with the rest looked up from reference TRBV7-2 and TRBJ2-7, is GAGVSQSPSNKVTEKGKDVELRCDPISGHTALYWYRQSLGQGLEFLIYFQGNSAPDKSGLPSDRFSAERTGGSVSTLTIQRTQQEDSAVYLCASRFRQGAYEQYFGPGTRLTVT.

The rearrangement joins TRBV5-4 to TRBJ2-7, with D maybe TRBD1 (5 bases). The CDR3 runs 14 residues. The V gene lost 1 base and the J gene lost 5 bases, with 13 bases spanning the gap. CDR1 is SGHNT, CDR2 YYREEE, per germline (reference sequence). The CDR3 reads CASSLQKGLNEQYF. The CDR3 DNA reads TGTGCCAGCAGCTTGCAAAAGGGGCTCAACGAGCAGTACTTC.

The chain employs TRBV28 and TRBJ2-7; 8 nucleotides agree with TRBD1. Germline assignment: CDR1 MDHEN and CDR2 SYDVKM. V gave up 6 bases and J gave up 3 bases; unmatched junction bases: 1. The CDR3 has 12 residues. In nucleotides, the CDR3 is TGTGCCAGCAGAGGACAGGGCTACGAGCAGTACGTC. It is translated as CASRGQGYEQYV.

The V and J genes are TRBV29-1 and TRBJ1-1; TRBD1 matches 10 bases. The CDR3 has 13 amino acids. Germline CDR1 reads SQVTM; CDR2 reads ANQGSEA. V gave up 7 bases and J gave up 5 bases; unmatched junction bases: 7. The chain's CDR3 is CSASGQGSTEAFF. Here the CDR3 DNA reads TGCAGCGCCTCGGGACAGGGGAGTACTGAAGCTTTCTTT.

This clone has just one count. The genes are TRBV30 and TRBJ1-3, with 8 bases lining up with TRBD1. Germline V CDR1 and CDR2: GTSNPN, SVGIG (reference sequence). With 2 bases clipped from V and 4 bases from J, the junction kept 4 bases outside the gene matches. The CDR3 loop spans 14 amino acids. DNA for the CDR3: TGTGCCTGGAGTCAGGACAGGGTAGGAAACACCATATATTTT. Protein: CAWSQDRVGNTIYF.

V usage is TRBV9 and J usage is TRBJ2-1, with 7 positions matching TRBD2. Per germline, CDR1 SGDLS and CDR2 YYNGEE. This CDR3 has 16 residues. Trimming removed 0 bases from V and 8 bases from J; junction bases left unmatched: 11. This chain's CDR3 is CASSVVAAGRLDEQFF. The CDR3 region has the DNA TGTGCCAGCAGCGTAGTCGCAGCGGGACGGCTCGATGAGCAGTTCTTC.

CDR3 nucleotide sequence: TGTGCCAGCAGTCCGTTCGGACAGGGTGGCACAGATACGCAGTATTTT. Residues: CASSPFGQGGTDTQYF. The chain joins TRBV3-1 (or the pseudogene TRBV3-2) to TRBJ2-3; 8 nucleotides align to TRBD1. CDR3 length: 16 residues. Looked up from germline, CDR1 is LGHDT and CDR2 is YNNKEL (reference sequence). Losses at the gene ends were 6 bases for V and 1 base for J; bases not matched to a gene: 9.

This chain joins TRBV19 and TRBJ2-7, with 7 bases aligning to TRBD2. The J segment lost 5 bases and the V segment lost 3 bases, leaving 10 bases of the junction unmatched. The CDR3 has 15 residues. Germline V gene sequence: CDR1 LNHDA, CDR2 SQIVND (reference sequence). CDR3 loop: CASSIDRTRPHEQYF. Here the CDR3 DNA reads TGTGCCAGTAGTATTGATAGGACTAGACCCCACGAGCAGTACTTC.

The V and J genes are TRBV3-1 (or the pseudogene TRBV3-2) and TRBJ2-7; 7 positions match TRBD1. This CDR3 is built from 13 residues. V lost 4 bases and J lost 2; bases outside the gene matches: 2. The V gene's germline CDR1 is LGHDT and CDR2 YNNKEL (reference sequence). The CDR3 region is CASSPGTAYEQYF. The CDR3 DNA reads TGTGCCAGCAGCCCGGGGACAGCCTACGAGCAGTACTTC.

This clone occurred a few times. J is TRBJ2-1 and V is TRBV19; perhaps TRBD2 as D (6 bases). With 10 bases removed from V and 12 bases from J, the gap between germline ends came to 22 bases. Germline V gene lookup returns CDR1 LNHDA and CDR2 SQIVND (reference sequence). This CDR3 region has 13 residues. CDR3: CATTGVSRGRQFF. The CDR3, as DNA: TGTGCCACCACCGGCGTCTCCCGGGGGAGGCAGTTCTTC.

The rearrangement joins TRBV10-3 to TRBJ2-1; 8 nucleotides align to TRBD2. This CDR3 is 12 amino acids long. Germline V gene sequence: CDR1 ENHRY, CDR2 SYGVKD. V lost 7 bases to trimming and J lost 8 bases; unmatched junction nucleotides: 4. The CDR3 DNA is TGTGCCATCAAAGGACTAGCCTATGAGCAGTTCTTC. Its translation: CAIKGLAYEQFF.

This clone was seen more than once but under ten times. One end of the junction does not line up with germline, which may come from a read error. The chain has TRBV7-7 and TRBJ1-6; 9 bases map to TRBD1. Germline CDR1 is SSHAT and CDR2 is FNYEAQ (reference sequence). The CDR3 loop spans 16 amino acids. The CDR3 bases are TGTGCTAGCAGCTTAGGTGGACAGGGGTTATTTTCACCCCTCCACTTT. It encodes CASSLGGQGLFSPLHF.

V gene TRBV28 combines with J gene TRBJ1-5, with 10 nucleotides matching TRBD1. The CDR3 is 15 residues long. V was clipped by 6 bases and J by 6 bases; unmatched bases: 8. Germline CDR1 is MDHEN and CDR2 is SYDVKM. CDR3 nucleotides: TGTGCCAGCAGCCTCGTCGGGACAGGGGCTCAGCCCCAGCATTTT. It specifies CASSLVGTGAQPQHF.

This chain connects TRBV28 to TRBJ2-1, with 11 bases fitting TRBD2. This CDR3 region has 17 residues. Per germline, CDR1 MDHEN and CDR2 SYDVKM. The V and J ends lost 5 bases and 4 bases, in that order; junction bases with no gene match: 10. The chain's CDR3 is CASSINPGLAEYNEQFF. The CDR3 DNA follows: TGTGCCAGCAGTATAAACCCGGGACTAGCGGAGTACAATGAGCAGTTCTTC.

The chain uses TRBV12-5 and TRBJ2-1; a possible D gene is TRBD2 (6 bases). The length of the CDR3 is 15 residues. Looked up from germline, CDR1 is LGHNT and CDR2 is FRNRAP. The V end was cut by 1 base, the J end by 9 bases, with 16 bases between. DNA for the CDR3: TGTGCTAGTGGTTTGGCCTTAGCGGACAAAGGTGAGCAGTTCTTC. Encoded protein: CASGLALADKGEQFF.

This clone was detected only a few times. The chain couples TRBV7-6 to TRBJ2-1; 10 bases map to TRBD2. Trimming at V came to 5 bases and at J to 4 bases, leaving 5 bases not matched to a gene. The CDR3 is made up of 15 amino acids. Germline-derived CDR1 and CDR2 are SGHVS and FNYEAQ. CDR3 protein: CASSPGTSAYNEQFF. DNA of the CDR3: TGTGCCAGCAGCCCCGGGACTAGCGCTTACAATGAGCAGTTCTTC.

The V gene is TRBV19, the J gene TRBJ1-5; D is ambiguous. V dropped 3 bases and J dropped 6 bases, with 6 bases sitting between them. The germline gives CDR1 LNHDA, CDR2 SQIVND (reference sequence). The CDR3 spans 12 residues. Here the CDR3 DNA reads TGTGCCAGTAGTATCTCCGGTCAGCCCCAGCATTTT. This gives the protein CASSISGQPQHF.

This clone has a handful of counts. For the CDR3, the DNA is TGTGCCATCGGGACAGTTGAAAGCTCTGGGGCCAACGTCCTGACTTTC. It yields the protein CAIGTVESSGANVLTF. This rearrangement joins TRBV10-3 to TRBJ2-6, with 7 bases that match TRBD1. The CDR3 extends over 16 amino acids. Germline CDR1 is ENHRY and CDR2 is SYGVKD. Germline trimming cut 8 bases from V and 0 bases from J; bases unmatched to any gene: 7.

The J gene is TRBJ2-1, the V gene TRBV18; 8 bases are shared with TRBD1. This CDR3 comprises 17 residues. The germline gives CDR1 KGHSH, CDR2 LQKENI. V trimming: 5 bases; J trimming: 1 base; junction bases outside the gene matches: 10. The CDR3 region has the DNA TGTGCCAGCTCATTGTTCCAGGGGGCCACTTCCTACAATGAGCAGTTCTTC. Encoded protein: CASSLFQGATSYNEQFF.

The chain has TRBV6-5 and TRBJ1-1; 7 bases fit TRBD1. Germline V gives CDR1 MNHEY, CDR2 SVGAGI. The CDR3 covers 16 residues. V shed 2 bases and J 1 base; nucleotides not matched to a gene: 7. The chain's CDR3 is CASSYRRDSSNTEAFF. CDR3 nucleotides: TGTGCCAGCAGTTACCGACGGGACAGCTCGAACACTGAAGCTTTCTTT.